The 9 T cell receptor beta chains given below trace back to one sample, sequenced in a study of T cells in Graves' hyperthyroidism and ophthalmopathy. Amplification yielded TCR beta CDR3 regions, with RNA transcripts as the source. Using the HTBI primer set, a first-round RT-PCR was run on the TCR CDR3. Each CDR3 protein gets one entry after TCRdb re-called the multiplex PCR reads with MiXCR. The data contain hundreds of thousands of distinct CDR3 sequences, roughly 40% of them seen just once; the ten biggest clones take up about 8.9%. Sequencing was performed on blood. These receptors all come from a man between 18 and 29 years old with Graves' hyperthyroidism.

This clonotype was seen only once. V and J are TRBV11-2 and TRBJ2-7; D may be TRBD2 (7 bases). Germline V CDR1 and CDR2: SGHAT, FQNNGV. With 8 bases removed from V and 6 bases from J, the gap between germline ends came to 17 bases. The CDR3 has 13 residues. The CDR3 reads CASGGAISTEQYF. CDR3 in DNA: TGTGCCAGCGGGGGGGCCATCTCCACCGAGCAGTACTTC. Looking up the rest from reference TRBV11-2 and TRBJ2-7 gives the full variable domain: EAGVAQSPRYKIIEKRQSVAFWCNPISGHATLYWYQQILGQGPKLLIQFQNNGVVDDSQLPKDRFSAERLKGVDSTLKIQPAKLEDSAVYLCASGGAISTEQYFGPGTRLTVT.

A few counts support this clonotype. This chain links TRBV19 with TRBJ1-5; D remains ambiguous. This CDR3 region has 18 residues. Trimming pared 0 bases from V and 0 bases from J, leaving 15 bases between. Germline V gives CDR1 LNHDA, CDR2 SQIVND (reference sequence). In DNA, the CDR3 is TGTGCCAGTAGTATAGATGAGGCGGATGTAATTAGCAATCAGCCCCAGCATTTT. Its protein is CASSIDEADVISNQPQHF.

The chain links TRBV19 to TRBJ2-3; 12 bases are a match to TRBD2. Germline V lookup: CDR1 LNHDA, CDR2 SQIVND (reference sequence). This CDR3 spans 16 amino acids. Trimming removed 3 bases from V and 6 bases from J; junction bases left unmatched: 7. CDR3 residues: CASSMWASGGADTQYF. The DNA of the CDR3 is TGTGCCAGTAGTATGTGGGCTAGCGGGGGGGCGGATACGCAGTATTTT.

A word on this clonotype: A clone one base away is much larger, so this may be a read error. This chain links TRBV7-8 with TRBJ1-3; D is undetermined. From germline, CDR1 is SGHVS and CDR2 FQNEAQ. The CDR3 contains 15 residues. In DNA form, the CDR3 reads TGTGCCAGCAGCCCCGGCCGTTCTTCTGGAAACATCATATATTTT. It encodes CASSPGRSSGNIIYF.

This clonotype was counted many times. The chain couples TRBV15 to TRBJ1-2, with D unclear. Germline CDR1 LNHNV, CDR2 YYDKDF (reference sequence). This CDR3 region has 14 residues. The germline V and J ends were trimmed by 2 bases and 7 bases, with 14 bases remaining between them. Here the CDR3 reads CATSRFGEAAGYTF. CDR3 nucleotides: TGTGCCACCAGCAGATTTGGGGAGGCTGCTGGCTACACCTTC.

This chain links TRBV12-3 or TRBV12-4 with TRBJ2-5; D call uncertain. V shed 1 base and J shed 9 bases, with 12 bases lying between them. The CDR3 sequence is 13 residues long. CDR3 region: CASSLEGRQPQYF. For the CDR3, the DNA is TGTGCCAGCAGTTTAGAGGGTAGGCAGCCCCAGTACTTC.

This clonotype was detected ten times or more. CDR3 in amino acids: CASSRGRGYNSPLHF. DNA of the CDR3: TGTGCCAGCAGTAGGGGCAGGGGGTATAATTCACCCCTCCACTTT. V gene TRBV25-1 combines with J gene TRBJ1-6; 7 bases match TRBD1. After removal of 5 bases from V and 4 bases from J, the junction contained 5 bases not matched to a gene. The CDR3 is made up of 15 amino acids. CDR1 is MGHDK, CDR2 SYGVNS, per germline.

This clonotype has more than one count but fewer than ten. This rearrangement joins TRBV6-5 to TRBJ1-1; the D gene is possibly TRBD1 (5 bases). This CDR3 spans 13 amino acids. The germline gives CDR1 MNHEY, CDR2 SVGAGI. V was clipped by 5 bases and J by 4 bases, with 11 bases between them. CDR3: CASSKDGATEAFF. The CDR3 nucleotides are TGTGCCAGCAGTAAAGATGGGGCCACTGAAGCTTTCTTT.

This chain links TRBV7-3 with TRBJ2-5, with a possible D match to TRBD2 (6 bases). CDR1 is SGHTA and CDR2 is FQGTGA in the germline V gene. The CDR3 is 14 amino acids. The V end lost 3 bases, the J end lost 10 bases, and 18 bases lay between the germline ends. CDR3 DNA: TGTGCCAGCAGCTTCTTGGGGGACTCACAGAACCAGTACTTC. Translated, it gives CASSFLGDSQNQYF.